This is a list of T cell receptor beta chains from one sample in a study of patients and donors after allogeneic stem cell transplantation. TCRdb used MiXCR to reprocess the RT-PCR reads, holding one entry per CDR3 protein. The sample consists of tens of thousands of distinct CDR3 sequences, more than 20% of them appearing once. Sequenced material: blood, either unsorted or a sorted T cell fraction (not recorded which). The source is a human donor who was either an allogeneic HSCT recipient or a stem cell or donor lymphocyte infusion donor (not recorded which). It is not recorded whose cells these are; they may come from a transplant donor. Both conserved end residues are part of each CDR3. The size of a clone is reported for some rows only, either as once, few or many, or as a class for expanded clones.

v_call	clone_size	j_call	cdr3_aa
TRBV20-1	NA	TRBJ2-1	CSARDYLASGSGEQFF
TRBV20-1	few	TRBJ1-1	CRGQLNTEAFF
TRBV7-9	many	TRBJ1-4	CASSPTGSSEKLFF
TRBV9	NA	TRBJ2-7	CASSPPGLAGHGEQYF
TRBV29-1	NA	TRBJ2-7	CSVAVNSYEQYF
TRBV4-1	NA	TRBJ2-2	CASSPPGLETGELFF
TRBV10-3	few	TRBJ2-3	CAIRTGTGADTQYF
TRBV5-8	NA	TRBJ1-2	CASSLPGTDRGYGYTF
TRBV20-1	few	TRBJ1-1	CSASLSTEAFF
TRBV4-3	few	TRBJ2-6	CASSQEWEPGANVLTF